These 20 T cell receptor beta chains were sequenced from one sample in a study of cytomegalovirus exposure and HLA in healthy donors. PCR was performed using 60 Vbeta and 13 Jbeta primers. Repertoires were generated with immunoSEQ multiplex PCR, while TCRdb's copy carries only in-frame clones and drops some. This table holds fewer than 200,000 clones, roughly 80% found once. The sample consisted of PBMCs. The origin of the receptors is a man in his forties or fifties in good health and CMV-seronegative.

J is TRBJ2-7 and V is TRBV29-1, with TRBD1 matching 9 bases. V shed 7 bases and J 6 bases; nucleotides not matched to a gene: 10. CDR3 size: 13 residues. The germline V gene encodes CDR1 SQVTM and CDR2 ANQGSEA. DNA of the CDR3: TGCAGCGCTCATGGACAGGGGTTCAGCGAGCAGTACTTC. Its protein product is CSAHGQGFSEQYF.

CDR3 loop: CASSPRVPEQYF. CDR3 coding DNA: TGTGCCAGCAGCCCCAGGGTTCCCGAGCAGTACTTC. The chain is built from TRBV7-2 and TRBJ2-7, with D tentatively TRBD1 (5 bases). V was cut by 5 bases and J by 6 bases, with 11 bases left in between. The CDR3 is made up of 12 amino acids. Germline assignment: CDR1 SGHTA and CDR2 FQGNSA.

This clone was observed a few times. CDR3 loop: CASRTRGEQFF. CDR3 in DNA: TGTGCCAGCAGGACAAGGGGTGAGCAGTTCTTC. The chain joins TRBV28 to TRBJ2-1, with a possible D match to TRBD1 (5 bases). This CDR3 has 11 amino acids. The germline CDR1 and CDR2 sequences are MDHEN and SYDVKM. V was shortened by 6 bases and J by 9 bases, with 9 bases between the two germline ends. The full variable domain, in which reference TRBV28 and TRBJ2-1 provide the parts outside the CDR3, is DVKVTQSSRYLVKRTGEKVFLECVQDMDHENMFWYRQDPGLGLRLIYFSYDVKMKEKGDIPEGYSVSREKKERFSLILESASTNQTSMYLCASRTRGEQFFGPGTRLTVL.

This chain connects TRBV2 to TRBJ1-6, with 9 bases lining up with TRBD1. The V and J ends lost 3 bases and 11 bases, in that order; junction bases with no gene match: 11. This CDR3 is 16 amino acids long. Germline lookup yields CDR1 SNHLY and CDR2 FYNNEI. The DNA for the CDR3 is TGTGCCAGCAGTGACAGACAGGGGGGGCGATTCGCACCCCTCCACTTT. Protein product: CASSDRQGGRFAPLHF. The complete variable domain, with remaining parts taken from reference TRBV2 and TRBJ1-6, reads EPEVTQTPSHQVTQMGQEVILRCVPISNHLYFYWYRQILGQKVEFLVSFYNNEISEKSEIFDDQFSVERPDGSNFTLKIRSTKLEDSAMYFCASSDRQGGRFAPLHFGNGTRLTVT.

This chain joins TRBV7-2 and TRBJ2-3, with 9 bases fitting TRBD2. The ends lost 3 bases at V and 4 bases at J; junction bases unmatched: 5. CDR3 length: 15 amino acids. Germline V lookup: CDR1 SGHTA, CDR2 FQGNSA. The DNA for the CDR3 is TGTGCCAGCAGCTTGGGGACTAGCTTTGCAGATACGCAGTATTTT. It is translated as CASSLGTSFADTQYF.

This chain connects TRBV6-4 to TRBJ2-5; TRBD1 agrees at 9 bases. The ends lost 7 bases at V and 5 bases at J; junction bases unmatched: 8. Germline V gene lookup returns CDR1 MRHNA and CDR2 SNTAGT. The CDR3 totals 14 residues. The CDR3 loop reads CASIPGQGGETQYF. Written as DNA, the CDR3 is TGTGCCAGCATCCCGGGACAGGGTGGTGAGACCCAGTACTTC.

The chain employs TRBV11-2 and TRBJ2-1, with a tentative D call TRBD2 (7 bases). Deletions cut 6 bases from V and 1 base from J, with 19 bases between. The CDR3 runs 17 residues. Germline CDR1 is SGHAT and CDR2 is FQNNGV. As DNA, the CDR3 is TGTGCCAGCAGTTTCCGGGGGGCGGGACGGTCCTACAATGAGCAGTTCTTC. Residues: CASSFRGAGRSYNEQFF.

The chain recombines TRBV4-2 with TRBJ2-7, with D possibly TRBD2 on 6 matching bases. The CDR3 covers 16 residues. From germline, CDR1 is LGHNA and CDR2 YNFKEQ. Trimming took 1 base from V and 6 from J, leaving 19 bases between them. The CDR3 is CASSQGVSGLRAEQYF. DNA for the CDR3: TGTGCCAGCAGCCAAGGGGTTAGCGGCCTAAGGGCCGAGCAGTACTTC.

J is TRBJ1-5 and V is TRBV7-2, with a weak D call TRBD1 (6 bases). The germline CDR1 and CDR2 sequences are SGHTA and FQGNSA. This CDR3 has 15 amino acids. V gave up 1 base and J gave up 4 bases, with 11 bases separating them. CDR3 in amino acids: CASSLVQGRNQPQHF. As DNA, the CDR3 is TGTGCCAGCAGCTTAGTACAGGGACGTAATCAGCCCCAGCATTTT.

The chain has TRBV5-8 and TRBJ1-5; 7 bases are a match to TRBD1. The J segment lost 0 bases and the V segment lost 4 bases, leaving 10 bases of the junction unmatched. Germline V gene sequence: CDR1 SGHTS, CDR2 YDEGEE. CDR3 length equals 17 residues. The CDR3 loop reads CASSRGTGVDSNQPQHF. CDR3 bases: TGTGCCAGCAGCCGGGGTACAGGGGTGGATAGCAATCAGCCCCAGCATTTT.

This clone was recorded only once. The V and J genes are TRBV11-2 and TRBJ2-3; D is undetermined. The CDR3 extends over 16 amino acids. V was cut by 5 bases and J by 4 bases, with 19 bases left in between. From germline, CDR1 is SGHAT and CDR2 FQNNGV. The CDR3 sequence: CASSPDSARPPDTQYF. CDR3 DNA: TGTGCCAGCAGCCCCGATTCAGCGCGCCCCCCAGATACGCAGTATTTT.

This clone was counted once. This chain connects TRBV25-1 to TRBJ2-5; 10 bases agree with TRBD2. J was trimmed by 5 bases and V by 2 bases; bases with no gene match: 5. Germline CDR1 and CDR2: MGHDK and SYGVNS. The CDR3 has 15 amino acids. The CDR3 reads CASSEPAGGRETQYF. The CDR3 region has the DNA TGTGCCAGCAGTGAACCAGCGGGGGGGCGTGAGACCCAGTACTTC.

The J gene is TRBJ1-2, the V gene TRBV25-1; D may be TRBD1 (5 bases). This CDR3 is built from 16 residues. V shed 2 bases and J shed 5 bases, with 18 bases lying between them. CDR1 MGHDK and CDR2 SYGVNS come from the germline V gene. DNA for the CDR3: TGTGCCAGCAGTGAAGGTGTGGACACATCTCGTTATGGCTACACCTTC. Translation gives CASSEGVDTSRYGYTF.

The genes are TRBV6-5 and TRBJ2-7; the D gene is possibly TRBD2 (6 bases). The germline CDR1 and CDR2 sequences are MNHEY and SVGAGI. There are 15 residues in the CDR3. Trimming took off 2 bases at V and 0 bases at J, with 11 bases between the two ends. CDR3 sequence (DNA): TGTGCCAGCAGTTACGGAGGGGTGACCTCCTACGAGCAGTACTTC. As protein: CASSYGGVTSYEQYF.

J is TRBJ2-5 and V is TRBV7-3; TRBD1 aligns across 9 bases. In germline, CDR1 is SGHTA, CDR2 FQGTGA. The V segment lost 5 bases and the J segment 4 bases; nucleotides outside the gene matches: 5. This CDR3 comprises 14 residues. The DNA for the CDR3 is TGTGCCAGCAGCCCGGGACAGGGTGGAGAGACCCAGTACTTC. Protein: CASSPGQGGETQYF.

The chain recombines TRBV6-5 with TRBJ2-7, with TRBD1 identical over 7 bases. Germline-derived CDR1 and CDR2 are MNHEY and SVGAGI. There are 15 residues in the CDR3. Trimming cost V 3 bases and J 1 base; bases outside gene matches: 6. CDR3 in DNA: TGTGCCAGCAGTTATGACAGGGTAGGATCCTACGAGCAGTACTTC. This sequence encodes CASSYDRVGSYEQYF.

This clone has a handful of counts. The chain carries TRBV28 and TRBJ2-1, with D possibly TRBD2 on 5 matching bases. Trimming shortened V by 5 bases and J by 8 bases, and 22 bases separated the two germline ends. The CDR3 is 16 amino acids. The germline V gene has CDR1 MDHEN and CDR2 SYDVKM. The CDR3 sequence: CASSAQILLRRHEQFF. In nucleotides, the CDR3 is TGTGCCAGCAGTGCCCAAATCCTGTTGAGGAGGCATGAGCAGTTCTTC.

The genes are TRBV5-1 and TRBJ1-1; D gene unclear. The CDR3 runs to 13 residues. V was cut by 2 bases and J by 3 bases, with 8 bases left in between. Germline lookup yields CDR1 SGHRS and CDR2 YFSETQ. CDR3 amino acids: CASSLLDDTEAFF. CDR3 coding DNA: TGCGCCAGCAGCTTACTAGACGACACTGAAGCTTTCTTT.

This sequence joins TRBV7-9 and TRBJ2-6; D remains ambiguous. V lost 10 bases and J lost 4, with 14 bases in between. Per the germline V gene, CDR1 is SEHNR and CDR2 is FQNEAQ (reference sequence). The CDR3 runs to 14 residues. CDR3 loop: CATGVAAGANVLTF. CDR3 nucleotides: TGTGCCACCGGAGTAGCAGCCGGGGCCAACGTCCTGACTTTC. The entire variable domain, with the rest obtained from reference TRBV7-9 and TRBJ2-6, is as follows: DTGVSQNPRHKITKRGQNVTFRCDPISEHNRLYWYRQTLGQGPEFLTYFQNEAQLEKSRLLSDRFSAERPKGSFSTLEIQRTEQGDSAMYLCATGVAAGANVLTFGAGSRLTVL.

Notes on this clone: This same CDR3 is encoded by further DNA sequences in the sample. The J gene is TRBJ2-5, the V gene TRBV6-5; no definite D call. Germline CDR1 is MNHEY and CDR2 is SVGAGI. This CDR3 is built from 14 residues. Trimming shortened V by 0 bases and J by 1 base, and 6 bases separated the two germline ends. Here the CDR3 reads CASSYSGGQETQYF. CDR3 nucleotide sequence: TGTGCCAGCAGTTACTCTGGCGGCCAAGAGACCCAGTACTTC.